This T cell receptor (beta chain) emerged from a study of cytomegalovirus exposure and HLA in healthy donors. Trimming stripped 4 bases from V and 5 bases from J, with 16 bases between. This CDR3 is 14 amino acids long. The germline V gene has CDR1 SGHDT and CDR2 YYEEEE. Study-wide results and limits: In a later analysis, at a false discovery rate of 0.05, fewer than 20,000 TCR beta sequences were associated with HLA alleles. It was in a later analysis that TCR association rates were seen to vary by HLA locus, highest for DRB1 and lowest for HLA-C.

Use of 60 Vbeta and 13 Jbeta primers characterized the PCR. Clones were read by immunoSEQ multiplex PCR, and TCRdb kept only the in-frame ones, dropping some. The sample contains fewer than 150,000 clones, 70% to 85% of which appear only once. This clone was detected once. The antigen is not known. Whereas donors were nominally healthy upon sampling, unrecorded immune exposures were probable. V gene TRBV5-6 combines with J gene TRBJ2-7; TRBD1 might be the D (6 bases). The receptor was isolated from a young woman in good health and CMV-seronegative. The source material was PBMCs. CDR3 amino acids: CASSPGAGAHEQYF. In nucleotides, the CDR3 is TGTGCCAGCAGCCCCGGGGCAGGGGCCCACGAGCAGTACTTC.